The TCR beta chain described here comes from a study of cytomegalovirus exposure and HLA in healthy donors listed by TCRdb under 2017. Looking at the study overall: According to an earlier analysis of 550 to 750 of the donors, about 179 million T cells yielded 90 million to 140 million unique TCR beta sequences and approximately 300 Gb of sequence data. Besides the first cohort of under 700 subjects, a separate validation cohort made up of around 120 different subjects was used. The study aimed to test whether signatures of past pathogen exposure could be identified by cataloging public T cell receptors. Every repertoire in the discovery cohort had been generated on one and the same sequencing platform. An earlier analysis of several hundred of the donors applied high-throughput TCR beta sequencing to assess whether each TCR beta V gene segment acted as functional or pseudogenic. A later genetic analysis used genome-wide SNP genotypes for about 60% of the 666 donors, treating that subset as a discovery cohort. In the later analysis, no new phenotypic data were used to find candidate immune exposures; instead, reliance was placed on TCR beta sequences and their occurrence across donors. A later analysis re-examined previously published TCR beta repertoires from 600 to 700 donors and added high-resolution HLA genotyping to investigate patterns of TCR occurrence. To predict cytomegalovirus infection status, the study brought together high-throughput TCR immunosequencing, statistical association of individual TCRs with disease status, and machine learning. The study used immunosequencing to profile the T cell repertoires of several hundred subjects and linked those repertoires to cytomegalovirus serostatus. Among the roughly 400 genotyped donors, more than 70% belonged to the genetic ancestry cluster associated with self-reported Caucasian donors. Class I and class II HLA loci were covered by the typing at four-digit resolution. Roughly five DR-DQ haplotypes were handled as single units for association and clustering, since linkage in the cohort was strong. Donor age, sex, ethnicity and CMV serostatus were compiled together with the repertoire data. An early release that covered 640 HLA-typed donors contained approximately 290 gigabases of sequencing data and 65 million to 100 million unique TCR sequences. On average, roughly 250,000 unique TCR beta nucleotide sequences were sequenced per donor among about 400 genotyped donors of the cohort, with roughly 18% of those sequences being non-productive. The number of typed donors differed by locus: about 620-640 for A, B, C, DRB1 and DQB1; 522 for DQA1; some 610 for DPA1; and 400 to 480 for DPB1.

Here is what the overall study found, with its caveats: The sequencing pipeline was judged likely to have produced a cluster of highly shared sequence variants as a technical artifact. Roughly uniform sequencing depth across donors was assumed in presence/absence analyses, although this assumption may not hold. A few of the identified cytomegalovirus-associated TCR beta chains were confirmed in vitro to be specific for cytomegalovirus antigens. Correlated functional status among segregating V segments might reflect linkage disequilibrium, but an unknown experimental factor could not be ruled out. Several of the top co-occurrence clusters appeared to be linked to parvovirus B19, influenza, CMV and Epstein-Barr virus, according to a later analysis. A later analysis associated about 17,000 TCR beta sequences with specific HLA alleles at a false discovery rate of 0.05. Because counts were too low, some 17 rarely observed V segments, including chromosome 9 orphons, were excluded from the earlier analysis of around 590 of the donors. A further reported finding was that TCR beta sequences accurately predicted the HLA-A and HLA-B alleles for most subjects in the first cohort. A later genetic analysis associated a missense DCLRE1C variant with V-gene and J-gene trimming of TCR beta chains, and an independent cohort replicated the association. Immune exposure information for the cohort was limited to CMV serostatus. In a later analysis, the rate of TCR association differed among HLA loci, with DRB1 alleles having the most associated TCRs and HLA-C alleles having the fewest. The study listed over 150 TCR beta chains as associated with cytomegalovirus. According to the authors, the approach could potentially be generalized to other disease states and immunological phenotypes. The cohort was sequenced for TCR beta chains only, and without alpha or paired-chain data the features that could be detected were limited. HLA typing was unavailable for some donors at each locus, so association tests used only the typed subset. In a later analysis, HLA-associated TCR beta chains showed more clonal expansion and lower generation probabilities than non-associated chains that were equally common. When HLA alleles, especially DR and DQ, strongly co-occurred, TCR associations were difficult to assign to individual alleles. In an earlier analysis of around 600 of the donors, most TCR beta V segments were observed in productive rearrangements about 87% or about 30% of the time, broadly matching IMGT annotations. The classifier was reported to diagnose cytomegalovirus status with high specificity and sensitivity in both the original and validation cohorts. According to a later analysis, most CMV-associated TCR beta chains appeared to be HLA-restricted, and the HLA associations seemed to be driven largely by CMV exposure. Most TCR sequences were observed very rarely across donors, whereas some public TCRs were present in many individuals. Compared with the approximately 670-donor mean, donors in an Asian-associated ancestry cluster had fewer N-insertions in productive TCRs, according to a later genetic analysis.

In total, approximately 700 healthy bone marrow donors made up the cohort. Cohort members were all nominally healthy when sampled, although unrecorded immune exposures were likely present. The donor was CMV seropositive and belonged to the group of over 250 seropositive cohort members. A peripheral blood sample was provided by each donor, and peripheral blood mononuclear cells were used for TCR beta sequencing. Genomic DNA extraction from the blood cell samples was performed with the Qiagen DNeasy Blood Extraction Kit. On this clone itself: Its antigen specificity is not known.

The receptor library was made with the immunoSEQ multiplex PCR assay. A mixture of 60 forward primers for TCR Vbeta segments and 13 reverse primers for TCR Jbeta segments was used in the multiplex PCR. A multiplex PCR assay on genomic DNA amplified the CDR3 region of rearranged TCR beta genes. On the Illumina HiSeq System, the amplified TCR beta libraries were sequenced as 87-base-pair reads. Per the source publication's procedure: Across the 500 to 700 repertoires, a later analysis counted approximately 75 million unique TCR beta chains, roughly 11 million of which were shared by at least two donors. To remove PCR and sequencing errors, raw reads were error-corrected and collapsed into unique sequences using a nearest-neighbor algorithm that merged closely related sequences. Alignment of CDR3 sequences to IMGT reference sequences was used to assign V, D and J gene segments. For a sequence to be retained, a match of at least six nucleotides was required to both a V gene segment and a J gene segment. Rearrangements were classified as productive when the CDR3 lacked stop codons and remained in frame with V and J, and all other rearrangements were classified as non-productive. Following IMGT convention, CDR3 was defined as the stretch from the second conserved V-encoded cysteine up to the conserved J-encoded phenylalanine. The earlier analysis of about 610 of the donors excluded any sequence lacking an unambiguous match to a single V gene segment. In an earlier analysis of a few hundred of the donors, V segments were called functional above 56.7% productive rearrangements and were called segregating when the between-donor standard deviation exceeded 5%. A statistical classification framework was developed to diagnose cytomegalovirus status using the catalog of TCR beta chain sequences. V and J gene assignment, in a later analysis, came from comparing TCR nucleotide sequences with IMGT/GENE-DB human TR gene sequences. The TCRdist pipeline was used in a later analysis to assign CDR3 sequences and most-parsimonious VDJ recombination scenarios. In a later analysis, every TCR beta chain was defined by the combination of its CDR3 amino acid sequence and its V-gene family, and reads without a unique V-gene family were dropped. A later analysis removed 600 or so highly shared, low-generation-probability nucleotide sequences to deal with suspected cross-contamination and a sequencing artifact. A later analysis calculated a clonal expansion index for each public chain from normalized within-repertoire ranks of inferred template counts. In a later analysis, generation probabilities were computed with a VDJ recombination model fitted to out-of-frame rearrangements, and the resulting probabilities were checked against IGoR. In a later analysis, TCR-TCR, TCR-HLA and TCR-CMV co-occurrence was scored with hypergeometric tests, and a repertoire-size bias correction was applied to TCR pairs. In a later analysis, false discovery rates were estimated by permuting HLA or CMV assignments 20 times. In a later analysis, co-occurring TCRs were grouped using DBSCAN, with TCRdist sequence similarity added in when clustering inside HLA-allele-positive subsets. Repertoires with fewer than 30,000 or more than 120,000 public chains, plus five repertoires with anomalous nucleotide sharing, were excluded from co-occurrence clustering. Here the immuneACCESS table is served through TCRdb, limited to in-frame sequences with V and J called. Missing clones are a known gap in these copies; in checked studies unresolved V genes cover under half, and the rest lacks a known reason. That table furnishes V, J and clone size, whereas the DNA furnished D and trimming. This sample's table lists 65,000 to 90,000 clones. The top ten hold about 4% of the sample.

This receptor was taken from a female donor in good health and CMV-seropositive. The sequenced material came from PBMCs.

The DNA reads TGTGCCAGCAGCTTGATGGGAGCGGCCTACGAGCAGTACTTC. Its amino acids are CASSLMGAAYEQYF. Recombination linked TRBV7-9 to TRBJ2-7, with a weak D call of TRBD2 (5 bases match). Counted from cysteine to phenylalanine, this CDR3 has 14 amino acids. CDR3 DNA only is kept here, 42 bases in frame from base 1. V and J are truncated by 3 bases and 2 bases respectively, leaving an intervening sequence of 11 bases. CDR1 and CDR2 are drawn from the germline V gene (reference sequence): SEHNR, FQNEAQ.